A selection of T cell receptor beta chains follows, all from one sample in a study of cytomegalovirus exposure and HLA in healthy donors. The table came from immunoSEQ multiplex PCR; TCRdb's copy has only in-frame clones and leaves some out. This sample carries over 150,000 clones, 75% to 85% of them seen once, and the ten largest clones take roughly 0.65%. Sequences were obtained from PBMCs. Receptor source: a boy younger than 18 in good health and CMV-seronegative. Each CDR3 is given with its conserved first and last residue. Each record gives: J gene, D gene, clone size, V gene, CDR3 protein, CDR3 DNA. The D gene is left open where the match is weak. Some rows have no size entry. The others give once, few or many, or a class for an expanded clone.

J: TRBJ1-1; D: -; size: -; V: TRBV11-2; CDR3: CASSELTDEAFF; DNA: TGTGCCAGCAGCGAGCTGACAGATGAAGCTTTCTTT
J: TRBJ1-1; D: -; size: -; V: TRBV30; CDR3: CAWSPGSTEAFF; DNA: TGTGCCTGGAGTCCAGGATCTACTGAAGCTTTCTTT
J: TRBJ1-1; D: -; size: -; V: TRBV30; CDR3: CAWTWGDTEAFF; DNA: TGTGCCTGGACCTGGGGAGACACTGAAGCTTTCTTT
J: TRBJ1-2; D: -; size: few; V: TRBV7-9; CDR3: CASSLDSNYGYTF; DNA: TGTGCCAGCAGCTTGGACAGCAACTATGGCTACACCTTC
J: TRBJ2-7; D: -; size: once; V: TRBV27; CDR3: CASSGTGKGDSYEQYF; DNA: TGTGCCAGCAGTGGTACCGGGAAGGGGGACTCCTACGAGCAGTACTTC
J: TRBJ2-1; D: -; size: -; V: TRBV4-2; CDR3: CASSQDTRVYNEQFF; DNA: TGTGCCAGCAGCCAAGATACTAGGGTTTACAATGAGCAGTTCTTC
J: TRBJ1-6; D: TRBD1; size: once; V: TRBV14; CDR3: CASSQGQGSSSYNSPLHF; DNA: TGTGCCAGCAGCCAGGGACAGGGCTCCAGCTCCTATAATTCACCCCTCCACTTT
J: TRBJ2-7; D: TRBD1; size: -; V: TRBV19; CDR3: CASMGATGGDYEQYF; DNA: TGTGCCAGTATGGGGGCGACAGGGGGGGACTACGAGCAGTACTTC
J: TRBJ2-1; D: TRBD1; size: -; V: TRBV11-1; CDR3: CASSLRGPSSYNEQFF; DNA: TGTGCCAGCAGCTTAAGGGGGCCTAGCTCCTACAATGAGCAGTTCTTC
J: TRBJ1-2; D: -; size: few; V: TRBV5-1; CDR3: CASSSDSFYGYTF; DNA: TGCGCCAGCAGCTCAGACAGCTTCTATGGCTACACCTTC
J: TRBJ1-1; D: TRBD1; size: -; V: TRBV5-1; CDR3: CASSVTGFNTEAFF; DNA: TGCGCCAGCAGCGTGACAGGGTTTAACACTGAAGCTTTCTTT
J: TRBJ1-5; D: -; size: -; V: TRBV30; CDR3: CAWSGGGHQPQHF; DNA: TGTGCCTGGAGTGGAGGAGGGCATCAGCCCCAGCATTTT
J: TRBJ1-2; D: -; size: -; V: TRBV30; CDR3: CAWSVTGYGYTF; DNA: TGTGCCTGGAGTGTTACTGGTTATGGCTACACCTTC
J: TRBJ1-2; D: -; size: once; V: TRBV19; CDR3: CASSIGLRVSRDYGYTF; DNA: TGTGCCAGTAGTATTGGTCTACGGGTTAGCAGGGACTATGGCTACACCTTC
J: TRBJ1-2; D: TRBD1; size: few; V: TRBV7-3; CDR3: CASSSRAGQGSYGYTF; DNA: TGTGCCAGCAGCTCCAGGGCGGGACAGGGTAGCTATGGCTACACCTTC
J: TRBJ1-1; D: TRBD1; size: -; V: TRBV18; CDR3: CASSPQGANTEAFF; DNA: TGTGCCAGCTCACCACAGGGGGCGAACACTGAAGCTTTCTTT
J: TRBJ1-3; D: -; size: once; V: TRBV4-3; CDR3: CASSQEYRGGGNTIYF; DNA: TGCGCCAGCAGCCAAGAATATAGGGGAGGGGGAAACACCATATATTTT
J: TRBJ1-1; D: -; size: once; V: TRBV11-2; CDR3: CASSLDLELNTEAFF; DNA: TGTGCCAGCAGCTTAGATCTTGAGCTGAACACTGAAGCTTTCTTT
J: TRBJ1-1; D: -; size: -; V: TRBV5-1; CDR3: CASSPTQGRSTEAFF; DNA: TGCGCCAGCAGTCCGACACAGGGTAGGAGCACTGAAGCTTTCTTT
J: TRBJ1-2; D: TRBD1; size: -; V: TRBV9; CDR3: CASRRQGFDYGYTF; DNA: TGTGCCAGCAGACGACAGGGCTTTGACTATGGCTACACCTTC
J: TRBJ2-2; D: TRBD1; size: -; V: TRBV18; CDR3: CASSPTGESAGELFF; DNA: TGTGCCAGCTCACCGACAGGGGAGAGCGCCGGGGAGCTGTTTTTT
J: TRBJ2-5; D: -; size: few; V: TRBV29-1; CDR3: CSVERRATARETQYF; DNA: TGCAGCGTTGAACGCAGGGCCACCGCCCGAGAGACCCAGTACTTC
J: TRBJ2-7; D: TRBD2; size: -; V: TRBV7-2; CDR3: CASSLDTSGSLYEQYF; DNA: TGTGCCAGCAGCCTAGATACTAGCGGGAGTTTGTACGAGCAGTACTTC
J: TRBJ1-1; D: -; size: -; V: TRBV7-2; CDR3: CASSPGQNTEAFF; DNA: TGTGCCAGCAGCCCGGGACAGAACACTGAAGCTTTCTTT
J: TRBJ2-1; D: -; size: -; V: TRBV9; CDR3: CASSVGDRGNEQFF; DNA: TGTGCCAGCAGCGTAGGTGACCGAGGGAATGAGCAGTTCTTC
J: TRBJ1-3; D: TRBD1; size: few; V: TRBV19; CDR3: CASRPLTGGRSGNTIYF; DNA: TGTGCCAGTAGACCTCTTACAGGGGGTCGTTCCGGAAACACCATATATTTT
J: TRBJ2-5; D: TRBD2; size: -; V: TRBV5-4; CDR3: CASSLAGGQETQYF; DNA: TGTGCCAGCAGCTTAGCGGGAGGCCAAGAGACCCAGTACTTC
J: TRBJ1-2; D: -; size: -; V: TRBV5-6; CDR3: CASSPPGNYGYTF; DNA: TGTGCCAGCAGCCCCCCCGGGAACTATGGCTACACCTTC
J: TRBJ2-7; D: -; size: -; V: TRBV7-2; CDR3: CASSFRGTYEQYF; DNA: TGTGCCAGCAGCTTTAGGGGAACCTACGAGCAGTACTTC
J: TRBJ2-1; D: -; size: -; V: TRBV11-3; CDR3: CASSSTGFSYNEQFF; DNA: TGTGCCAGCAGCTCAACGGGGTTTTCCTACAATGAGCAGTTCTTC
J: TRBJ2-6; D: TRBD2; size: -; V: TRBV5-1; CDR3: CATSNRLAGSSGANVLTF; DNA: TGCGCCACCTCAAACCGACTAGCGGGATCCTCTGGGGCCAACGTCCTGACTTTC
J: TRBJ1-1; D: -; size: -; V: TRBV12-5; CDR3: CASGARWNTEAFF; DNA: TGTGCTAGTGGAGCGAGGTGGAACACTGAAGCTTTCTTT
J: TRBJ2-1; D: TRBD1; size: -; V: TRBV5-8; CDR3: CASSPRRVVTGQGASEQFF; DNA: TGTGCCAGCAGCCCGCGTCGGGTTGTAACGGGACAGGGGGCTTCTGAGCAGTTCTTC
J: TRBJ1-6; D: -; size: few; V: TRBV15; CDR3: CATSRRVEGSGVNSPLHF; DNA: TGTGCCACCAGCAGGAGGGTGGAGGGATCCGGGGTGAATTCACCCCTCCACTTT
J: TRBJ1-2; D: -; size: -; V: TRBV11-2; CDR3: CASSLGGLGYTF; DNA: TGTGCCAGCAGCTTAGGAGGGTTGGGCTACACCTTC
J: TRBJ1-1; D: -; size: -; V: TRBV30; CDR3: CAYNPPGAGTEAFF; DNA: TGTGCCTACAACCCCCCGGGAGCCGGTACTGAAGCTTTCTTT
J: TRBJ1-1; D: TRBD1; size: -; V: TRBV11-3; CDR3: CASSLEGANTEAFF; DNA: TGTGCCAGCAGCTTGGAGGGGGCGAACACTGAAGCTTTCTTT
J: TRBJ2-2; D: TRBD1; size: -; V: TRBV27; CDR3: CASSWDSNTGELFF; DNA: TGTGCCAGCAGTTGGGACAGCAACACCGGGGAGCTGTTTTTT
J: TRBJ2-5; D: TRBD2; size: -; V: TRBV10-3; CDR3: CAISESIGGVQETQYF; DNA: TGTGCCATCAGTGAGTCGATCGGGGGGGTCCAAGAGACCCAGTACTTC
J: TRBJ1-5; D: -; size: -; V: TRBV2; CDR3: CASRPDRTNQPQHF; DNA: TGTGCCAGCAGACCTGACAGAACCAATCAGCCCCAGCATTTT
J: TRBJ2-1; D: TRBD1; size: -; V: TRBV19; CDR3: CASSIGGTGHNEQFF; DNA: TGTGCCAGTAGTATTGGTGGGACAGGGCACAATGAGCAGTTCTTC
J: TRBJ2-7; D: -; size: -; V: TRBV6-6; CDR3: CASIGVSASRDEQYF; DNA: TGTGCCAGCATCGGGGTCTCGGCTAGCCGGGACGAGCAGTACTTC
J: TRBJ2-3; D: -; size: -; V: TRBV5-8; CDR3: CASTIGLQHLTDTQYF; DNA: TGTGCCAGCACCATTGGACTCCAACACCTAACAGATACGCAGTATTTT
J: TRBJ1-5; D: -; size: once; V: TRBV19; CDR3: CASSMGGAGQPQHF; DNA: TGTGCCAGTAGCATGGGAGGGGCAGGTCAGCCCCAGCATTTT
J: TRBJ1-1; D: TRBD1; size: -; V: TRBV28; CDR3: CAGRQGAVGTEAFF; DNA: TGTGCCGGAAGACAGGGGGCCGTCGGTACTGAAGCTTTCTTT
J: TRBJ2-3; D: -; size: -; V: TRBV11-3; CDR3: CASSFRGLDTQYF; DNA: TGTGCCAGCAGCTTCCGGGGTCTAGATACGCAGTATTTT
J: TRBJ2-1; D: -; size: -; V: TRBV4-1; CDR3: CASSRVPGLLFPEQFF; DNA: TGCGCCAGCAGCCGCGTCCCGGGACTTCTCTTTCCTGAGCAGTTCTTC
J: TRBJ2-5; D: TRBD1; size: few; V: TRBV6-1; CDR3: CASSDETGRATQYF; DNA: TGTGCCAGCAGTGATGAGACAGGGCGGGCAACCCAGTACTTC
J: TRBJ1-1; D: TRBD1; size: -; V: TRBV27; CDR3: CASSLIPLDRAKNTEAFF; DNA: TGTGCCAGCAGCCTTATCCCCCTCGACAGGGCCAAGAACACTGAAGCTTTCTTT
J: TRBJ2-2; D: TRBD1; size: once; V: TRBV11-3; CDR3: CASSRSGTGATGELFF; DNA: TGTGCCAGCAGCCGCTCCGGGACAGGGGCCACCGGGGAGCTGTTTTTT
J: TRBJ2-6; D: -; size: once; V: TRBV5-4; CDR3: CASSQSWLALGANVLTF; DNA: TGTGCCAGCAGCCAGTCGTGGTTAGCGCTTGGGGCCAACGTCCTGACTTTC
J: TRBJ2-7; D: TRBD2; size: -; V: TRBV30; CDR3: CAGRLAGPYEQYF; DNA: TGTGCCGGTCGACTAGCGGGGCCCTACGAGCAGTACTTC
J: TRBJ2-6; D: -; size: -; V: TRBV4-2; CDR3: CASSRDSGSGANVLTF; DNA: TGTGCCAGCAGCCGGGATTCGGGGTCCGGGGCCAACGTCCTGACTTTC
J: TRBJ2-1; D: TRBD2; size: few; V: TRBV10-3; CDR3: CAISGPSGLYNEQFF; DNA: TGTGCCATCAGCGGCCCTAGCGGACTTTACAATGAGCAGTTCTTC
J: TRBJ1-5; D: TRBD1; size: -; V: TRBV7-3; CDR3: CASSTTGNNQPQHF; DNA: TGTGCCAGCAGTACGACAGGGAACAATCAGCCCCAGCATTTT